This entry lists 11 T cell receptor beta chains sequenced from one sample in a study of T cells of healthy individuals. TCRdb reprocessed the 5' RACE reads via MiXCR and lists one record per CDR3 protein. The data hold 75,000 to 95,000 distinct CDR3 sequences, with roughly 5% observed a single time. The receptors originated from a female donor in good health.

V is TRBV18 and J is TRBJ1-1, with D perhaps TRBD1 (6 bases). The CDR3 contains 16 residues. Germline V gene lookup returns CDR1 KGHSH and CDR2 LQKENI. V was pared by 9 bases and J by 0 bases, with 20 bases between. CDR3 nucleotide sequence: TGTGCCAGTTCCACTGGAAGGACAGCCCTGAACACTGAAGCTTTCTTT. Its translation: CASSTGRTALNTEAFF.

The chain uses TRBV5-1 and TRBJ2-1; TRBD2 aligns across 14 bases. After removal of 4 bases from V and 7 bases from J, the junction contained 7 bases not matched to a gene. The CDR3 has 16 residues. The V gene's germline CDR1 is SGHRS and CDR2 YFSETQ. The CDR3 sequence is CASSGGTSGRQNEQFF. CDR3 nucleotides: TGCGCCAGCAGCGGTGGGACTAGCGGGAGACAGAATGAGCAGTTCTTC.

This clonotype was seen ten or more times. The J gene is TRBJ2-7, the V gene TRBV20-1; 12 bases fit TRBD2. Germline V gene sequence: CDR1 DFQATT, CDR2 SNEGSKA (reference sequence). This CDR3 is built from 17 residues. Losses at the gene ends were 0 bases for V and 2 bases for J; bases not matched to a gene: 8. The CDR3 protein is CSARDPSLAGGPYEQYF. CDR3 nucleotides: TGCAGTGCTAGAGACCCCTCTCTAGCGGGAGGGCCCTACGAGCAGTACTTC.

This clonotype was found a few times. The chain is built from TRBV6-2 or TRBV6-3 and TRBJ1-5, with D hard to call. Germline V CDR1 and CDR2: MNHEY, SVGEGT. The CDR3 extends over 14 amino acids. The V end was cut by 6 bases, the J end by 1 base, with 10 bases between. Written as DNA, the CDR3 is TGTGCCAGCAGCGCTGGAGTAAGCAATCAGCCCCAGCATTTT. This sequence encodes CASSAGVSNQPQHF.

This clonotype has ten or more counts. The chain has TRBV2 and TRBJ1-2; D remains unclear. Germline CDR1 reads SNHLY; CDR2 reads FYNNEI. This CDR3 contains 14 residues. V was trimmed by 8 bases and J by 1 base, leaving 14 bases between them. CDR3 bases: TGTGCCAGCTCTGGTGACACACTTAACTATGGCTACACCTTC. It encodes CASSGDTLNYGYTF. The whole variable domain, remainder taken from reference TRBV2 and TRBJ1-2, is EPEVTQTPSHQVTQMGQEVILRCVPISNHLYFYWYRQILGQKVEFLVSFYNNEISEKSEIFDDQFSVERPDGSNFTLKIRSTKLEDSAMYFCASSGDTLNYGYTFGSGTRLTVV.

In its sample, this clonotype was seen many times. This sequence joins TRBV5-4 and TRBJ1-1; D might be TRBD1 (6 bases). The CDR3 has 16 residues. Germline V lookup: CDR1 SGHNT, CDR2 YYREEE (reference sequence). The ends were cut back, 5 bases at V and 0 bases at J, with 17 bases in the middle. Here the CDR3 DNA reads TGTGCCAGCAGGAAGGGGGGGCTAGGAATGAACACTGAAGCTTTCTTT. Encoded protein: CASRKGGLGMNTEAFF.

This clonotype has only a few counts. The chain couples TRBV6-5 to TRBJ1-4; D unresolved. The CDR3 loop spans 15 amino acids. Looked up from germline, CDR1 is MNHEY and CDR2 is SVGAGI. The ends were cut back, 2 bases at V and 3 bases at J, with 10 bases in the middle. CDR3: CASSYGRRANEKLFF. The CDR3, as DNA: TGTGCCAGCAGTTACGGAAGGAGAGCTAATGAAAAACTGTTTTTT.

This clonotype has at least ten counts. The chain uses TRBV12-3 or TRBV12-4 and TRBJ2-1; TRBD2 matches at 11 bases. This CDR3 spans 12 amino acids. V shed 4 bases, J shed 14 bases, and the junction held 4 bases outside the gene matches. DNA of the CDR3: TGTGCCAGCAGTTCAGAACTAGCGGGGGAGTTCTTC. Its translation is CASSSELAGEFF.

The chain recombines TRBV7-2 with TRBJ2-3; D is ambiguous. Germline lookup yields CDR1 SGHTA and CDR2 FQGNSA. Trimming removed 1 base at V and 13 bases at J, with 12 bases between. This CDR3 is 12 amino acids long. DNA of the CDR3: TGTGCCAGCAGCTTAGAGGGAATAGAGGAGTATTTT. Translating gives CASSLEGIEEYF.

This chain links TRBV11-2 with TRBJ2-5, with a weak D call TRBD1 (6 bases). The V gene lost 5 bases and the J gene lost 2 bases, with 15 bases spanning the gap. This CDR3 is built from 15 residues. Per the germline V gene, CDR1 is SGHAT and CDR2 is FQNNGV. In DNA, the CDR3 is TGTGCCAGCAGCCCCCAAGGGACATTTCAAGAGACCCAGTACTTC. Protein product: CASSPQGTFQETQYF.

This clonotype was picked up many times. The chain couples TRBV7-2 to TRBJ2-7; D gene unclear. Trimming took 5 bases from V and 6 from J, leaving 20 bases between them. This CDR3 has 15 amino acids. Germline-derived CDR1 and CDR2 are SGHTA and FQGNSA. The CDR3 sequence is CASSPGSHSVSEQYF. In DNA, the CDR3 is TGTGCCAGCAGCCCCGGCTCCCACTCCGTCAGCGAGCAGTACTTC.